Sequencing of this T cell receptor beta chain was carried out in a study of cytomegalovirus exposure and HLA in healthy donors. Study observations and caveats: As was reported, the HLA-A and HLA-B alleles of most subjects were accurately predicted from TCR beta sequences. Sequencing likely caused a cluster of highly shared sequence variants. It was reported in a later analysis that an Asian-associated ancestry cluster showed fewer N-insertions than the 666-donor mean.

A note on this clone: As yet, its antigen is unknown.

PCR amplification relied on 60 Vbeta primers (plus 13 Jbeta primers). Method: immunoSEQ multiplex PCR; TCRdb's copy keeps in-frame clones and lacks some. Of about 140,000 clones in the sample, around 81% are singletons; the top ten hold less than 3.5%. The CDR3 length is 13 residues. Trimming removed 2 bases at V and 6 bases at J, with 14 bases between. Germline CDR1 and CDR2: GTSNPN and SVGIG (reference sequence). The V and J genes are TRBV30 and TRBJ2-7; D may be TRBD1 (5 bases). This receptor was obtained from a male donor in good health and CMV-seronegative. The sample consisted of PBMCs. The CDR3: CAWSSRAQGEQYF. CDR3 bases: TGTGCCTGGAGTTCCAGGGCGCAGGGCGAGCAGTACTTC.